This T cell receptor (beta chain) was identified in a study of spatial heterogeneity in lung cancer. Whole-study findings and limits: It was found that expanded intratumoral alpha and beta TCR counts tracked tumor mutation counts.

Sample time point: sample taken at primary tumor resection. Without sorting, whole RNA was sequenced from tumor, nontumor lung or frozen PBMC. Worth noting for this clonotype: Antigen specificity is unknown.

Via MiXCR, TCRdb re-called the 5' RACE reads, giving one row per CDR3 protein. In the table there are around 100,000 distinct CDR3 sequences, about 4.4% of which are singletons. The sequence was obtained from a male donor with early-stage non-small cell lung cancer. Sequenced here: lung tumor tissue, sampled at surgery.

This CDR3 reads CASSLVAGSYEQYF. The CDR3 coding sequence is TGCGCCAGCAGCTTGGTCGCGGGATCCTACGAGCAGTACTTC. V gene TRBV5-1 combines with J gene TRBJ2-7; perhaps TRBD2 as D (6 bases). V dropped 0 bases and J dropped 1 base, with 8 bases sitting between them. CDR1 and CDR2 (germline): SGHRS, YFSETQ. There are 14 residues in the CDR3.